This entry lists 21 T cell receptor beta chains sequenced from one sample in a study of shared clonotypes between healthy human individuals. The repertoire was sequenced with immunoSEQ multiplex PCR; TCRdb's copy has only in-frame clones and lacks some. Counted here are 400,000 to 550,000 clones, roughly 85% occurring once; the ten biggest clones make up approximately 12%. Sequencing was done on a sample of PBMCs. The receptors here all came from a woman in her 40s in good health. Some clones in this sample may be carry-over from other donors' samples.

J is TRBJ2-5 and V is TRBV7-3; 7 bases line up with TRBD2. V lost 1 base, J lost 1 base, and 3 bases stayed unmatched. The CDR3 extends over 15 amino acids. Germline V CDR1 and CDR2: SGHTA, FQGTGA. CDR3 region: CASSLRAGIQETQYF. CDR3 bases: TGTGCCAGCAGCTTAAGAGCGGGGATCCAAGAGACCCAGTACTTC.

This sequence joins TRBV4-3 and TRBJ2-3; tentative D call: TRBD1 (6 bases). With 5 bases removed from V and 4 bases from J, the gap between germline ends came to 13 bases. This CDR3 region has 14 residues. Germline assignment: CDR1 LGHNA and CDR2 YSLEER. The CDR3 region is CASSSYRASDTQYF. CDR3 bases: TGCGCCAGCAGCTCCTACAGGGCTTCAGATACGCAGTATTTT.

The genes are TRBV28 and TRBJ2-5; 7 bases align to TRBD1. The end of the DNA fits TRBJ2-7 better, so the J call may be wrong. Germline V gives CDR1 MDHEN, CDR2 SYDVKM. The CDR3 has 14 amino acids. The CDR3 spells CASSLVRGPYEQYF. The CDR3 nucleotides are TGTGCCAGCAGTTTAGTTAGGGGGCCCTACGAGCAGTACTTC.

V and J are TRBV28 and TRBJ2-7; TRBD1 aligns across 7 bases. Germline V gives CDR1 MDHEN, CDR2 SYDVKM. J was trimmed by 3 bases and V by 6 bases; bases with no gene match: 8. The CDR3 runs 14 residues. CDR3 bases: TGTGCCAGCAGGGACCCGGGACAGATCTACGAGCAGTACTTC. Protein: CASRDPGQIYEQYF.

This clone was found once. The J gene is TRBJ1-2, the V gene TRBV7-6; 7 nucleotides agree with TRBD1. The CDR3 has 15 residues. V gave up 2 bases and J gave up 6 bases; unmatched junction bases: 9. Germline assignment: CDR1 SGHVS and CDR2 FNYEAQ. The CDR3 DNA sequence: TGTGCCAGCAGCTTACTCGACAGGGAAGTAGATGGCTACACCTTC. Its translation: CASSLLDREVDGYTF.

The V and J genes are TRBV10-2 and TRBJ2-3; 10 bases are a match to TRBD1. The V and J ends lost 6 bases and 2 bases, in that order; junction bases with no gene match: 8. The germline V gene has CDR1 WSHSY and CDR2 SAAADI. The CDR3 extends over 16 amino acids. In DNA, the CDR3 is TGCGCCAGCAGCGGGACAGGGGCCGCGTTCACAGATACGCAGTATTTT. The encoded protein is CASSGTGAAFTDTQYF.

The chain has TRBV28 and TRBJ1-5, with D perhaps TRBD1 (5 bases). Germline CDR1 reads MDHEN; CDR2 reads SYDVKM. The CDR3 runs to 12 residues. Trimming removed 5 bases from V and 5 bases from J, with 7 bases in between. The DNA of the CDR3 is TGTGCCAGCAGTGGGGGTTATCAGCCCCAGCATTTT. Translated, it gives CASSGGYQPQHF.

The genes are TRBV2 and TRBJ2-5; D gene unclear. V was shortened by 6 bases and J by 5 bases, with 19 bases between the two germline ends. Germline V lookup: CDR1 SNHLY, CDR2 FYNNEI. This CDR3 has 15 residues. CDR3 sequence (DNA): TGTGCCAGCAGAGGCGACCTTGGTGGTTGGGAGACCCAGTACTTC. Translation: CASRGDLGGWETQYF.

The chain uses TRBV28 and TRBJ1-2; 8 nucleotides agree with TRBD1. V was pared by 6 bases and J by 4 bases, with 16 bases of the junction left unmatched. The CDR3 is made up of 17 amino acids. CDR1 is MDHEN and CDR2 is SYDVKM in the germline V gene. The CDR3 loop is CASRHESGTGNFYGYTF. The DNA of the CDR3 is TGTGCCAGCAGACACGAATCCGGGACAGGCAACTTCTATGGCTACACCTTC.

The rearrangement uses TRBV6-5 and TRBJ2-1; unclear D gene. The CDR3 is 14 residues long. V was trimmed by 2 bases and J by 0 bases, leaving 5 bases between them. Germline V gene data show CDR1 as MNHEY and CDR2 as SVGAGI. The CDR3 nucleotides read TGTGCCAGCAGTTACAGATTCTCCTACAATGAGCAGTTCTTC. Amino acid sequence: CASSYRFSYNEQFF.

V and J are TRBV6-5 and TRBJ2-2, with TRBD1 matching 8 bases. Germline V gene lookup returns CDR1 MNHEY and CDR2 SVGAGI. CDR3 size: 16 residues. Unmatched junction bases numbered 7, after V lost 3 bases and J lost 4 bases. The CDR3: CASSYLKTGGTGELFF. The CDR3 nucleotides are TGTGCCAGCAGTTATCTGAAAACAGGGGGCACCGGGGAGCTGTTTTTT.

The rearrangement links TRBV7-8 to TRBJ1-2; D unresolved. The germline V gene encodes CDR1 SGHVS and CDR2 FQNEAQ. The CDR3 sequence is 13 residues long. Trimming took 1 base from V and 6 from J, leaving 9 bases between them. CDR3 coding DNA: TGTGCCAGCAGCTTAGGGCAGTCGAATGGCTACACCTTC. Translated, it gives CASSLGQSNGYTF.

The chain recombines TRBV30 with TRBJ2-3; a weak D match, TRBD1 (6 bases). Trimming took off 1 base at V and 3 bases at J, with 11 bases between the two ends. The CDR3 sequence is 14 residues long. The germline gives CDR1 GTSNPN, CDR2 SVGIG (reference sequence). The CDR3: CAWSGGGWTDTQYF. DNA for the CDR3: TGTGCCTGGAGTGGAGGGGGATGGACAGATACGCAGTATTTT.

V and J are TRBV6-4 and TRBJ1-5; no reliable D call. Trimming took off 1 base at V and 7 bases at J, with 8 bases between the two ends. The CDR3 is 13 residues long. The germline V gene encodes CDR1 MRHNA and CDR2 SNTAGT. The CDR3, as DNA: TGTGCCAGCAGTGACTTGCCGAACCAGCCCCAGCATTTT. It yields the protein CASSDLPNQPQHF.

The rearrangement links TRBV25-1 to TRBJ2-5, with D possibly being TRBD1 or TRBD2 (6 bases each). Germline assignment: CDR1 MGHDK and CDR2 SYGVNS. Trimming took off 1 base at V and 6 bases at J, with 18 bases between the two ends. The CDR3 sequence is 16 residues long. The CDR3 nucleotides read TGTGCCAGCAGTGAATCGTATCGACGGGGGCATAAGACCCAGTACTTC. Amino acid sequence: CASSESYRRGHKTQYF.

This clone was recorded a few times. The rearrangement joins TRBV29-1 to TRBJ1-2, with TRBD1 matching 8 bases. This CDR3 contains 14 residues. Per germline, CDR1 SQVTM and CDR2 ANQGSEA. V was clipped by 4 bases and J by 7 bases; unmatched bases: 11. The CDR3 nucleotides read TGCAGCGTTGGGACAGGGCTCACTTCGGGTGGCTACACCTTC. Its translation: CSVGTGLTSGGYTF.

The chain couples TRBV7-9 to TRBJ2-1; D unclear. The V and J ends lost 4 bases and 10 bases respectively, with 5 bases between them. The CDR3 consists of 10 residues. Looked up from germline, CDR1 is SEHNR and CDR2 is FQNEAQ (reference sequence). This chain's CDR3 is CASSSGEQFF. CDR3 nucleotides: TGTGCCAGCAGCTCTGGAGAGCAGTTCTTC.

The CDR3 nucleotides are TGTGCCAGCAGTCCTAGGACAGGGTACGTCCTGACTTTC. This gives the protein CASSPRTGYVLTF. The rearrangement links TRBV28 to TRBJ2-6, with 8 bases aligning to TRBD1. The germline V gene encodes CDR1 MDHEN and CDR2 SYDVKM. The CDR3 runs 13 residues. Germline trimming cut 5 bases from V and 11 bases from J; bases unmatched to any gene: 5.

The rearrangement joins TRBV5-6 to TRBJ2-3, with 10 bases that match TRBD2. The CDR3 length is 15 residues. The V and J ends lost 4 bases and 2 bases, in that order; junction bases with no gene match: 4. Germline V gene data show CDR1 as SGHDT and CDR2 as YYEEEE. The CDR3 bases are TGTGCCAGCAGCCGGACTAGCGGACACACAGATACGCAGTATTTT. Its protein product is CASSRTSGHTDTQYF.

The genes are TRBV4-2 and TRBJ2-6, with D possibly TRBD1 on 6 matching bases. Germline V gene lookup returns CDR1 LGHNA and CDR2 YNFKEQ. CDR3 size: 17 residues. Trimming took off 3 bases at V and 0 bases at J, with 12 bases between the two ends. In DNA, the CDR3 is TGTGCCAGCAGCCATTCAGGGGAGAGCTCTGGGGCCAACGTCCTGACTTTC. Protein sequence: CASSHSGESSGANVLTF.

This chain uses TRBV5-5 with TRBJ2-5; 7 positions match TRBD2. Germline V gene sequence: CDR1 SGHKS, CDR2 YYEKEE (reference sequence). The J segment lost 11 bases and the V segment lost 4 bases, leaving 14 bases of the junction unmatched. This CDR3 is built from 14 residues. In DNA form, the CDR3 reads TGTGCCAGCAGCGCGGGACTAACCGTATACGGGCAGTACTTC. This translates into CASSAGLTVYGQYF.